This TCR beta chain is drawn from a study of Ad26.COV2.S vaccination and SARS-CoV-2 variants. Whole-study context: Ad26.COV2.S was injected intramuscularly once or twice, 56 days apart.

Generated by immunoSEQ multiplex PCR, the TCRdb table keeps only in-frame clones and is missing some. The sample holds roughly 270,000 clones; around 87% are singletons and the top ten take about 3.1%. Regarding this clone: The antigen remains undetermined.

General study points: Vaccine recipients and placebo recipients showed similar non-spike TCR breadth. Responses of spike-specific T cells (both CD8+ and CD4+) reportedly showed substantial breadth after vaccination.

Indicated treatment: roughly 20 received Ad26.COV2.S at low or high dose, single or two shots; 5 received placebo; per-sample allocation not given. The study sampled participants on day 63 after the first vaccine or placebo injection. In Boston, an adult donor aged 18-55 years took part. The CDR3 spans 13 residues. The trim removed 0 bases at V and 4 bases at J, leaving 1 base unmatched. From germline, CDR1 is SGHRS and CDR2 YFSETQ. This specimen consisted of peripheral blood, obtained in a trial of Ad26.COV2.S vaccine versus placebo. This receptor was identified in a person between 18 and 59 years old who received the Ad26.COV2.S COVID-19 vaccine or a placebo. The chain recombines TRBV5-1 with TRBJ2-7; 7 bases fit TRBD1. The CDR3 DNA sequence: TGCGCCAGCAGCTTGGCGGGACAGTACGAGCAGTACTTC. Amino acid sequence: CASSLAGQYEQYF.